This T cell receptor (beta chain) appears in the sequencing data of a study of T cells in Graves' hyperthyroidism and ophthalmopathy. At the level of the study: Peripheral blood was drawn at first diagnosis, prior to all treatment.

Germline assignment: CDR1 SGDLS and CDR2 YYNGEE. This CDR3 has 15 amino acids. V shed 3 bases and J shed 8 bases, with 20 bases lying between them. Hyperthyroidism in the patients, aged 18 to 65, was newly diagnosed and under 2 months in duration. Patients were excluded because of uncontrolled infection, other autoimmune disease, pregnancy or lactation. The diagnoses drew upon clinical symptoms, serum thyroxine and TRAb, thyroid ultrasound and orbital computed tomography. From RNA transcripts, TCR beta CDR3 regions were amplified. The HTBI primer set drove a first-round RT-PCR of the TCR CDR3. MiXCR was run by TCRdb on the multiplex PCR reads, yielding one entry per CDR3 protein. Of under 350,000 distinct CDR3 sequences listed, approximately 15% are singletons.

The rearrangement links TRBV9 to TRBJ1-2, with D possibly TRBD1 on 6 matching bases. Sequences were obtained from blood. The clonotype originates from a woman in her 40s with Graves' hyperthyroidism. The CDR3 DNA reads TGTGCCAGCAGCGCTGGGTTCGCAGGGGTCTCGGGCTACACCTTC. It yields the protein CASSAGFAGVSGYTF.